The 9 T cell receptor beta chains below were found in one sample sequenced in a study of blood T cells in healthy people across ages. Primers used in a second PCR of about 6 to 11 cycles were a sample-barcoded 5' primer and a J-beta primer mix. TCRdb used MiXCR to reprocess the 5' RACE reads, holding one entry per CDR3 protein. In the table there are some 900,000 distinct CDR3 sequences, around 46% of which are singletons. Material: blood. These receptors all come from a young man in good health.

The J gene is TRBJ1-4, the V gene TRBV7-2; D is ambiguous. The CDR3 spans 13 residues. V lost 1 base, J lost 7 bases, and 7 bases lay in between. In germline, CDR1 is SGHTA, CDR2 FQGNSA. CDR3 in amino acids: CASSLGFPEKLFF. The CDR3 DNA is TGTGCCAGCAGCTTAGGCTTTCCTGAAAAACTGTTTTTT.

V and J are TRBV5-1 and TRBJ2-3; the D gene is possibly TRBD1 (6 bases). The CDR3 runs 14 residues. CDR1 and CDR2 (germline): SGHRS, YFSETQ. V was trimmed by 0 bases and J by 5 bases, leaving 10 bases between them. The CDR3 DNA reads TGCGCCAGCAGCTTGGGACAGGAGAAAGATACGCAGTATTTT. This gives the protein CASSLGQEKDTQYF.

J is TRBJ2-7 and V is TRBV29-1, with D perhaps TRBD2 (6 bases). Per germline, CDR1 SQVTM and CDR2 ANQGSEA. This CDR3 is built from 11 residues. V lost 4 bases to trimming and J lost 6 bases, with 10 bases between them. The CDR3 DNA reads TGCAGCGTTGGGGGGGTCTTCGAGCAGTACTTC. Translated: CSVGGVFEQYF.

This sequence joins TRBV5-1 and TRBJ2-7; the D is unclear. This CDR3 comprises 13 residues. V was trimmed by 4 bases and J by 3 bases, leaving 11 bases between them. Looked up from germline, CDR1 is SGHRS and CDR2 is YFSETQ. The chain's CDR3 is CASSASQDYEQYF. In nucleotides, the CDR3 is TGCGCCAGCAGCGCCAGCCAGGACTACGAGCAGTACTTC.

Of note for this clonotype: The junction shows a germline mismatch at one end, possibly a read error. J is TRBJ1-6 and V is TRBV28; D uncertain. Germline CDR1 is MDHEN and CDR2 is SYDVKM. The CDR3 extends over 13 amino acids. Here the CDR3 reads CVSSLHDNSPLHF. CDR3 in DNA: TGTGTCAGCAGTTTACACGATAATTCACCCCTCCACTTT.

J is TRBJ2-3 and V is TRBV12-3 or TRBV12-4; 8 positions agree with TRBD2. The CDR3 extends over 14 amino acids. The ends lost 4 bases at V and 4 bases at J; junction bases unmatched: 4. CDR3 in amino acids: CASSWAGGPDTQYF. The DNA for the CDR3 is TGTGCCAGCAGTTGGGCGGGGGGACCAGATACGCAGTATTTT.

V usage is TRBV2 and J usage is TRBJ2-7; 7 bases line up with TRBD1. CDR1 is SNHLY and CDR2 is FYNNEI in the germline V gene. This CDR3 spans 17 amino acids. Trimming at V came to 6 bases and at J to 1 base, leaving 15 bases not matched to a gene. The DNA of the CDR3 is TGTGCCAGCAGGGAACAGGGGCCCTCATACCTATCCTACGAGCAGTACTTC. Translated: CASREQGPSYLSYEQYF. Variable domain in full (rest from reference TRBV2 and TRBJ2-7): EPEVTQTPSHQVTQMGQEVILRCVPISNHLYFYWYRQILGQKVEFLVSFYNNEISEKSEIFDDQFSVERPDGSNFTLKIRSTKLEDSAMYFCASREQGPSYLSYEQYFGPGTRLTVT.

At least ten counts were recorded for this clonotype. Relative to the germline gene, one junction end is altered; a read error may explain this. The gene calls are TRBV5-1 and TRBJ1-1, with 7 bases aligning to TRBD1. Germline loops: CDR1 SGHRS, CDR2 YFSETQ. The CDR3 extends over 14 amino acids. This CDR3 reads CASSLTGLNTEAFF. DNA of the CDR3: TGTGCCAGCAGTTTGACAGGGCTGAACACTGAAGCTTTCTTT.

The chain is built from TRBV7-9 and TRBJ1-4, with 9 bases aligning to TRBD1. CDR3 size: 15 residues. Germline V gene sequence: CDR1 SEHNR, CDR2 FQNEAQ (reference sequence). Germline trimming cut 5 bases from V and 8 bases from J; bases unmatched to any gene: 9. The CDR3: CASSVGTGLREKLFF. For the CDR3, the DNA is TGTGCCAGCAGCGTCGGGACAGGGCTTCGAGAAAAACTGTTTTTT.